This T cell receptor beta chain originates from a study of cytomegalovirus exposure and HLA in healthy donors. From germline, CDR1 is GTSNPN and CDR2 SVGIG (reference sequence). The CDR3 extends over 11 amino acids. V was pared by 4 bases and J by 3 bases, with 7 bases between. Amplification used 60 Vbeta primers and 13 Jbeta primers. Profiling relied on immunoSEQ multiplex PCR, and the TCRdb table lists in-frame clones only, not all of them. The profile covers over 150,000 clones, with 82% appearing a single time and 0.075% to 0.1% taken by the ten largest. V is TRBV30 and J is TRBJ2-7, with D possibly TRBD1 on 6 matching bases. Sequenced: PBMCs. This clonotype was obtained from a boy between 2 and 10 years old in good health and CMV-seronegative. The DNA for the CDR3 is TGTGCCTGGAACAGGGACTACGAGCAGTACTTC. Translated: CAWNRDYEQYF. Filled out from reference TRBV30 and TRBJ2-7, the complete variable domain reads SQTIHQWPATLVQPVGSPLSLECTVEGTSNPNLYWYRQAAGRGLQLLFYSVGIGQISSEVPQNLSASRPQDRQFILSSKKLLLSDSGFYLCAWNRDYEQYFGPGTRLTVT.